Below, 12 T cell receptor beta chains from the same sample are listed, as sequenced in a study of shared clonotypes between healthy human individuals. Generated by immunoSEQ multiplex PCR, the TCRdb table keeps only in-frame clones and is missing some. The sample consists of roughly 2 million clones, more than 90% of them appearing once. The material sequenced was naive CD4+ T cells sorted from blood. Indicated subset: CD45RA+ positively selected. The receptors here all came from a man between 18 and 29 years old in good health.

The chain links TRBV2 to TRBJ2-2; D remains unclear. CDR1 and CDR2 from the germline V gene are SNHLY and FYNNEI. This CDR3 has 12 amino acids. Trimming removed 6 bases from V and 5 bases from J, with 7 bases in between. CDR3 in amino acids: CASRARTGELFF. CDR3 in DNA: TGTGCCAGCAGGGCCCGTACCGGGGAGCTGTTTTTT.

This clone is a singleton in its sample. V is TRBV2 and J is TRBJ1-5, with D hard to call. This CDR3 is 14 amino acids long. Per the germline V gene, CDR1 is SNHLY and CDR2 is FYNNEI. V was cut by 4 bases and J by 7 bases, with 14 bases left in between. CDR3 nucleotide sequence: TGTGCCAGCAGTGGGTGGGAAAAAGGGCAGCCCCAGCATTTT. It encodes CASSGWEKGQPQHF.

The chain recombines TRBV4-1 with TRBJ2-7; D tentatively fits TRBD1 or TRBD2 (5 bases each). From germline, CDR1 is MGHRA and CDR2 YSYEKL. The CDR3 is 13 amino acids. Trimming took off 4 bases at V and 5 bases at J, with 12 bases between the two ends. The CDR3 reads CASSLRLGDEQYF. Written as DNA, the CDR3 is TGCGCCAGCAGCCTCCGGCTGGGGGACGAGCAGTACTTC.

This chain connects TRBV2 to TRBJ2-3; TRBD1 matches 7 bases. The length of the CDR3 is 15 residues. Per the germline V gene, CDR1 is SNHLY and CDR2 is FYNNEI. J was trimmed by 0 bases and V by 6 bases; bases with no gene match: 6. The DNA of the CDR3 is TGTGCCAGCAGCGACAGGGAATCTAGCACAGATACGCAGTATTTT. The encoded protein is CASSDRESSTDTQYF.

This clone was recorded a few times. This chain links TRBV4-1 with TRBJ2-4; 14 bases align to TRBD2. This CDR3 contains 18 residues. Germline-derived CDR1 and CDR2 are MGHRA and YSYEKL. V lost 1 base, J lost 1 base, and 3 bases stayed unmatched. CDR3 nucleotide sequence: TGCGCCAGCAGCCAAGGACTAGCGGGAGGGATGGCCAAAAACATTCAGTACTTC. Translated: CASSQGLAGGMAKNIQYF.

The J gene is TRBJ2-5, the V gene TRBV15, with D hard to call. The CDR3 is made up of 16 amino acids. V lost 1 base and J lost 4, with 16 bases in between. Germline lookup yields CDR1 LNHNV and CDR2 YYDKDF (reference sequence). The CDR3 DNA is TGTGCCACCAGCAGAGTCATGAGCCGAGTAGGAGAGACCCAGTACTTC. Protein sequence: CATSRVMSRVGETQYF.

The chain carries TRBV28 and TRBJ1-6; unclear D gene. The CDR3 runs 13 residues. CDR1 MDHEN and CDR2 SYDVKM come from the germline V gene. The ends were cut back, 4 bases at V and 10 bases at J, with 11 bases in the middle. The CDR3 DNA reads TGTGCCAGCAGTTCCCGGGCCACATCACCCCTCCACTTT. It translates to CASSSRATSPLHF.

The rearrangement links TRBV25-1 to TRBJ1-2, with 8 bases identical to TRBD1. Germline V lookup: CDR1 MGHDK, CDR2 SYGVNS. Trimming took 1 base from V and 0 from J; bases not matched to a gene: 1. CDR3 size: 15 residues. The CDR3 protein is CASSESGQANYGYTF. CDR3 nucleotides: TGTGCCAGCAGTGAATCGGGACAGGCTAACTATGGCTACACCTTC.

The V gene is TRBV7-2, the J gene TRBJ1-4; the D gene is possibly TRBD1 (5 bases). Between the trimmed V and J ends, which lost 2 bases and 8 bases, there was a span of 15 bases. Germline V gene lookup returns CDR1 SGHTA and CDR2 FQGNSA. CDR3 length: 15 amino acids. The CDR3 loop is CASSLIRGASEKLFF. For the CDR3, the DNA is TGTGCCAGCAGCTTAATAAGAGGGGCTAGCGAAAAACTGTTTTTT.

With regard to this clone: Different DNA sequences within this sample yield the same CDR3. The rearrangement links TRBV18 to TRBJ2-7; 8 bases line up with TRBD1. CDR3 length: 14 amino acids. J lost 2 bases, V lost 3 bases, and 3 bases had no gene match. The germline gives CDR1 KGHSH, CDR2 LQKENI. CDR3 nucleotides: TGTGCCAGCTCACCTCCGGGACAGGCCTACGAGCAGTACTTC. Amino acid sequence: CASSPPGQAYEQYF.

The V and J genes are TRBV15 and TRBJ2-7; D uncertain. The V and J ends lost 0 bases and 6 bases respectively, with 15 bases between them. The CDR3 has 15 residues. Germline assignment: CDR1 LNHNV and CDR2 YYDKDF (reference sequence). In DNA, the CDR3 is TGTGCCACCAGCAGAGATCAAGGTTCCCTTGGCGAGCAGTACTTC. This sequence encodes CATSRDQGSLGEQYF.

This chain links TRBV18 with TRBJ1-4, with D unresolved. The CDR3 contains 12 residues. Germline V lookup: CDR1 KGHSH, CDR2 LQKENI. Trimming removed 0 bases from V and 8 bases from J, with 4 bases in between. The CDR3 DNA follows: TGTGCCAGCTCACCACCGGGGGAAAAACTGTTTTTT. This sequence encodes CASSPPGEKLFF. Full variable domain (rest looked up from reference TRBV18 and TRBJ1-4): NAGVMQNPRHLVRRRGQEARLRCSPMKGHSHVYWYRQLPEEGLKFMVYLQKENIIDESGMPKERFSAEFPKEGPSILRIQQVVRGDSAAYFCASSPPGEKLFFGSGTQLSVL.